The 15 T cell receptor beta chains presented below share a single source sample, sequenced in a study of T cells in women clearing cervical HPV infection. Using immunoSEQ multiplex PCR, the repertoire was profiled, and TCRdb retains in-frame clones only, with some absent. In all, the sample yields some 50,000 clones. Sequencing used blood buffy coat. These receptors were obtained from a woman between 18 and 69 years old with a cervical HPV16 infection that either progressed to CIN3+ or cleared (not recorded which).

As regards this clone: Read data end 3 residues before the CDR3 end; the end is taken from the germline J gene. The rearrangement joins TRBV19 to TRBJ1-2; 7 bases line up with TRBD1. Germline lookup yields CDR1 LNHDA and CDR2 SQIVND (reference sequence). This CDR3 has 16 amino acids. CDR3 DNA (partial): TGTGCCAGTAGTATTAGAGGGGGCCAAGGCCCCAATGAC. Encoded protein: CASSIRGGQGPND. The complete CDR3 protein is CASSIRGGQGPNDYTF.

As to this clone: The read ends 3 residues shy of where the CDR3 ends; the end is completed using the germline J gene. The V gene is TRBV7-9, the J gene TRBJ1-3, with D perhaps TRBD1 (6 bases). Trimming removed 1 base from V and 5 bases from J, with 9 bases in between. The CDR3 is made up of 14 amino acids. CDR1 and CDR2 from the germline V gene are SEHNR and FQNEAQ (reference sequence). CDR3 bases read: TGTGCCAGCAGCTTAGTCAGGGGAAGAAACACC. It yields the protein CASSLVRGRNT. The full CDR3 reads CASSLVRGRNTIYF.

In regard to this clone: The read is 3 residues too short to cover the CDR3 end, so that end is filled in from the germline J gene. V is TRBV14 and J is TRBJ2-2; possibly TRBD2 for D (6 bases). V lost 3 bases and J lost 4, with 12 bases in between. From germline, CDR1 is SGHDN and CDR2 FVKESK. This CDR3 has 15 amino acids. CDR3 sequence: CASSQAGTPTGELFF. The part of the CDR3 DNA that was read is TGTGCCAGCAGCCAGGCCGGGACTCCCACCGGGGAG.

Comment on this clone: The read gets to within 3 residues of the CDR3 end, and the germline J gene fills in the rest. The V and J genes are TRBV11-3 and TRBJ1-3, with D possibly being TRBD1 (5 bases). Germline V gene lookup returns CDR1 SGHNT and CDR2 YENEEA. The CDR3 length is 13 residues. V lost 5 bases, J lost 4 bases, and 9 bases lay in between. Incomplete CDR3 DNA: TGTGCCAGCAGCCGGACACTAGGAAACACC. Protein sequence: CASSRTLGNT. The full CDR3 reads CASSRTLGNTIYF.

Comments on this clone: Coverage ceases 3 residues before the CDR3 finishes, and the germline J gene fills in the end. J is TRBJ1-4 and V is TRBV20-1, with a weak D call TRBD1 (5 bases). Per the germline V gene, CDR1 is DFQATT and CDR2 is SNEGSKA (reference sequence). V dropped 4 bases and J dropped 8 bases, with 17 bases sitting between them. The CDR3 is made up of 14 amino acids. This CDR3 is CSAIFRDSGEKLFF. The CDR3 DNA, read in part, is TGCAGTGCTATCTTCCGGGACTCAGGAGAAAAA.

With regard to this clone: The read is 3 residues too short to cover the CDR3 end, so that end is filled in from the germline J gene. The chain recombines TRBV12-3 or TRBV12-4 with TRBJ2-4; tentative D call: TRBD1 (5 bases). V was shortened by 5 bases and J by 9 bases, with 20 bases between the two germline ends. The CDR3 runs to 15 residues. CDR3 DNA, as far as it was read: TGTGCCAGCAGTCCTCGCGGACATACCCTAAGCATT. Translation gives CASSPRGHTLSI. The CDR3 as a whole reads CASSPRGHTLSIQYF.

The CDR3: CASSPNTGSIGELFF. The covered CDR3 bases are TGCGCCAGCAGCCCTAACACCGGGTCAATCGGGGAG. The chain has TRBV5-1 and TRBJ2-2; no clear D gene. The read gets to within 3 residues of the CDR3 end, and the germline J gene fills in the rest. The CDR3 length is 15 residues. V dropped 4 bases and J dropped 7 bases, with 17 bases sitting between them. Germline loops: CDR1 SGHRS, CDR2 YFSETQ.

For this clone: The CDR3 end falls 3 residues outside the read, so it is completed with the germline J gene. The sample holds other DNA sequences that translate to the same CDR3. The V call is TRBV19, the J call TRBJ1-2; weak D call: TRBD1 (5 bases). The CDR3 runs 12 residues. Germline V gene data show CDR1 as LNHDA and CDR2 as SQIVND (reference sequence). The sequenced CDR3 bases are TGTGCCAGTAGTATAGGGGGCAACGAC. Its translation is CASSIGGND. The whole CDR3 reads CASSIGGNDYTF.

On this clone: The DNA ends 3 residues before the CDR3 does, and the rest of the CDR3 is filled in from the germline J gene. This sequence joins TRBV29-1 and TRBJ2-7, with 7 bases that match TRBD1. J was trimmed by 3 bases and V by 7 bases; bases with no gene match: 6. Germline V gene data show CDR1 as SQVTM and CDR2 as ANQGSEA. The CDR3 spans 12 residues. The CDR3 here is CSGGQSVYEQYF. The sequenced part of the CDR3 DNA is TGCAGCGGGGGACAGTCCGTCTACGAG.

Details on this clone: The sequenced fragment ends 3 residues before the CDR3 boundary, so the rest is inferred from the germline J gene. The chain joins TRBV19 to TRBJ1-2; tentatively, D is TRBD1 (5 bases). In germline, CDR1 is LNHDA, CDR2 SQIVND (reference sequence). This CDR3 has 17 amino acids. The CDR3 DNA, read in part, is TGTGCCAGTAGTATAAGAGGGGTCGCATCTAGGGCAGATACC. Translated: CASSIRGVASRADT. The complete CDR3 reads CASSIRGVASRADTYTF.

Points on this clone: The read falls 3 residues short of the CDR3 end, and the missing part is taken from the germline J gene. The chain carries TRBV7-2 and TRBJ2-1; 9 nucleotides agree with TRBD1. The junction had 8 bases not matched to a gene; V was cut back by 5 bases and J by 9 bases. This CDR3 contains 14 residues. Germline assignment: CDR1 SGHTA and CDR2 FQGNSA. CDR3 DNA, as far as it was read: TGTGCCAGCAGCCTCCGGGACAGGGCATCTGAG. It specifies CASSLRDRASE. The complete CDR3 protein is CASSLRDRASEQFF. The full variable domain, with the rest looked up from reference TRBV7-2 and TRBJ2-1, is GAGVSQSPSNKVTEKGKDVELRCDPISGHTALYWYRQSLGQGLEFLIYFQGNSAPDKSGLPSDRFSAERTGGSVSTLTIQRTQQEDSAVYLCASSLRDRASEQFFGPGTRLTVL.

Remarks on this clone: The read is 3 residues too short to cover the CDR3 end, so that end is filled in from the germline J gene. V usage is TRBV5-4 and J usage is TRBJ2-3, with 8 bases identical to TRBD2. The CDR3 covers 15 residues. Losses at the gene ends were 9 bases for V and 4 bases for J; bases not matched to a gene: 13. Germline CDR1 is SGHNT and CDR2 is YYREEE (reference sequence). The covered CDR3 bases are TGTGCCACCACCTCTCTAGCGGGCGGGGCAGATACG. Protein: CATTSLAGGADT. The CDR3 reads in full as CATTSLAGGADTQYF.

In regard to this clone: The read ends 3 residues early relative to the CDR3; the germline J gene fills the gap. V and J are TRBV5-6 and TRBJ1-4; D is possibly TRBD1 (5 bases). The CDR3 is made up of 12 amino acids. From germline, CDR1 is SGHDT and CDR2 YYEEEE. The CDR3 DNA, read in part, is TGTGCCAGTCAGCTTGGTGCAGGGAAA. Translating gives CASQLGAGK. The complete CDR3 protein is CASQLGAGKLFF.

For this clone: The read falls 3 residues short of the CDR3 end, and the missing part is taken from the germline J gene. The rearrangement uses TRBV19 and TRBJ1-1; D uncertain. The germline CDR1 and CDR2 sequences are LNHDA and SQIVND (reference sequence). The V end was cut by 4 bases, the J end by 3 bases, with 3 bases between. This CDR3 region has 11 residues. The sequenced CDR3 bases are TGTGCCAGTAGTACCGACACTGAA. Translating it yields CASSTDTE. The CDR3 as a whole reads CASSTDTEAFF.

This chain's CDR3 is CASSLKLATSAGELFF. The part of the CDR3 DNA that was read is TGTGCCAGCAGCTTAAAACTAGCGACGTCGGCCGGGGAG. The V and J genes are TRBV7-3 and TRBJ2-2, with 7 bases that match TRBD2. The sequenced fragment ends 3 residues before the CDR3 boundary, so the rest is inferred from the germline J gene. Germline CDR1 reads SGHTA; CDR2 reads FQGTGA. The trim removed 1 base at V and 6 bases at J, leaving 8 bases unmatched. The CDR3 consists of 16 residues.